This is a list of T cell receptor beta chains from one sample in a study of graft-versus-host responses after intestinal transplantation. The assay was immunoSEQ multiplex PCR, and TCRdb's table has in-frame clones only and misses some. Counted here are tens of thousands of clones, 84% occurring once; the ten biggest clones make up roughly 0.4%. No cognate antigen is known for these TCRs. The specimen was unstimulated CD4+ T cells sorted from spleen or lymph node cells, collected before transplant. Receptors were obtained from a human donor who was the organ donor for an intestinal transplant. CDR3s include the opening cysteine and the closing phenylalanine or tryptophan. A D gene is named only where the DNA matches it firmly.

len	j_gene	v_gene	d_gene	CDR3aa
17	TRBJ1-1	TRBV5-1	TRBD1	CASSLAGTGQMNTEAFF
16	TRBJ2-3	TRBV5-4	TRBD2	CASSFDRGVLSDTQYF
15	TRBJ2-1	TRBV5-1	TRBD1	CASTRRQGGGNEQFF
14	TRBJ1-3	TRBV5-1	NA	CASSLGTPGNTIYF
16	TRBJ1-2	TRBV4-3	NA	CASSQVGQAANYGYTF
15	TRBJ2-1	TRBV5-4	TRBD1	CASSLDRGSYNEQFF
13	TRBJ1-2	TRBV28	TRBD1	CASSFQGADGYTF
14	TRBJ2-5	TRBV5-1	NA	CASSLVASWETQYF
16	TRBJ1-6	TRBV5-1	TRBD1	CASSWGQSSYNSPLHF
12	TRBJ1-6	TRBV7-2	NA	CASSRRSSPLHF
14	TRBJ2-5	TRBV9	TRBD2	CASSVAGGLETQYF
16	TRBJ2-5	TRBV27	TRBD2	CASSLSLAGDGETQYF
16	TRBJ1-6	TRBV7-2	TRBD1	CASSLFAGTGNSPLHF